These T cell receptor beta chains were read from a single sample in a study of blood T cell repertoires in COVID-19. Data came from immunoSEQ multiplex PCR; TCRdb stores just in-frame clones and leaves some out. The table shows 150,000 to 200,000 clones, with 80% occurring only once. Input material: PBMCs or T cells enriched from blood (not recorded which). Receptors originate from a man aged 35-49 years who had recovered from COVID-19. Both conserved end residues are part of each CDR3. D genes are given only for firm matches. The size of a clone is reported for some rows only, either as once, few or many, or as a class for expanded clones.

d_call,v_call,j_call,clone_size,cdr3_nt,cdr3_aa
TRBD2,TRBV24-1,TRBJ2-1,NA,TGTGCCACCAGTGATTTTTGGGCGGGGGACAATGAGCAGTTCTTC,CATSDFWAGDNEQFF
NA,TRBV6-1,TRBJ1-2,NA,TGTGCCAGCAGTGAAACAGGGCTTGGGTATGGCTACACCTTC,CASSETGLGYGYTF
NA,TRBV4-1,TRBJ1-2,NA,TGCGCCAGCAGCCAAATCCCAGGAGGGGCTAACTATGGCTACACCTTC,CASSQIPGGANYGYTF
NA,TRBV30,TRBJ1-2,NA,TGTGCCCAAGGGGGAAACTATGGCTACACCTTC,CAQGGNYGYTF
TRBD1,TRBV19,TRBJ1-6,NA,TGTGCCAGTAGTATAGATATAGGGACAGGACCTGGCCACTTT,CASSIDIGTGPGHF
NA,TRBV11-2,TRBJ1-2,NA,TGTGCCAGCAGCGAGAGGGTACGGATCGACTATGGCTACACCTTC,CASSERVRIDYGYTF
NA,TRBV5-1,TRBJ1-2,NA,TGCGCCAGCAGCTTGTCATCACTTACTAACTATGGCTACACCTTC,CASSLSSLTNYGYTF
NA,TRBV4-1,TRBJ2-7,NA,TGCGCCAGCAGCCAAGATCTCCCGGCAGGGGCCTACGAGCAGTACTTC,CASSQDLPAGAYEQYF
TRBD2,TRBV7-6,TRBJ2-5,NA,TGTGCCAGCAGCCAATGGACTAGCGCAATGGAGACCCAGTACTTC,CASSQWTSAMETQYF
TRBD1,TRBV6-1,TRBJ1-1,many,TGTGCCAGCAGTGAAGCGGAGACAGGGCTAGCTTTCTTT,CASSEAETGLAFF
NA,TRBV6-5,TRBJ1-2,few,TGTGCCAGCACTTCGACCCGGGAGGCTGGCTACACCTTC,CASTSTREAGYTF
TRBD1,TRBV2,TRBJ2-7,few,TGTGCCAGCAGCTGGGACAGGGAGCAGTACTTC,CASSWDREQYF
NA,TRBV18,TRBJ1-2,NA,TGTGCCAGCTCACCAGTGGGCACAGACAACTACTATGGCTACACCTTC,CASSPVGTDNYYGYTF
NA,TRBV5-4,TRBJ1-1,NA,TGTGCCAGCAGCTCCTTTGGGCCCACTGAAGCTTTCTTT,CASSSFGPTEAFF
TRBD2,TRBV27,TRBJ2-7,NA,TGTGCCAGCAGTTCCCACAGCGGGGGTTACGAGCAGTACTTC,CASSSHSGGYEQYF
NA,TRBV5-1,TRBJ1-1,NA,TGCGCCAGCAGCTTGGCCCCAGAGAACACTGAAGCTTTCTTT,CASSLAPENTEAFF
TRBD1,TRBV6-5,TRBJ1-2,NA,TGTGCCAGCAACAGGGCAGGGGGACGCGGCTACACCTTC,CASNRAGGRGYTF
TRBD1,TRBV4-1,TRBJ1-6,NA,TGCGCCAGCAGCCACGACAGGGATAGATCACCCCTCCACTTT,CASSHDRDRSPLHF
NA,TRBV5-1,TRBJ1-1,NA,TGCGCCAGCAGCTGGGGGACTCGAGGGACTGAAGCTTTCTTT,CASSWGTRGTEAFF
TRBD1,TRBV4-1,TRBJ1-2,once,TGCGCCAGCAGCGTAACCGGGACAGGGTCCTATGGCTACACCTTC,CASSVTGTGSYGYTF
NA,TRBV6-1,TRBJ2-3,NA,TGTGCCAGCCGGCGGTTGGCGAGCACAGATACGCAGTATTTT,CASRRLASTDTQYF
NA,TRBV4-2,TRBJ1-1,NA,TGTGCCAGCAGCCAAGATAGCGGGGGCAACCGAGCCACTGAAGCTTTCTTT,CASSQDSGGNRATEAFF
NA,TRBV3-1/TRBV3-2,TRBJ2-6,NA,TGTGCCAGCAGCCAAGATCAGGGGTCCCTTACTGGGGCCAACGTCCTGACTTTC,CASSQDQGSLTGANVLTF
NA,TRBV19,TRBJ1-3,NA,TGTGCCAGTAGTATGTCAGTCCTTGGAAACACCATATATTTT,CASSMSVLGNTIYF
NA,TRBV12-1,TRBJ1-2,NA,TGTGCCAGCAGCACTCAATCTAACTATGGCTACACCTTC,CASSTQSNYGYTF
TRBD2,TRBV12-5,TRBJ2-1,NA,TGTGCTAGTGGTTTGTATACTAGCGGTATCAATGAGCAGTTCTTC,CASGLYTSGINEQFF
NA,TRBV5-1,TRBJ1-4,NA,TGCGCCAGCAGCTTGGCAGGGGTCACGGCGGGCCGCTTTAATGAAAAACTGTTTTTT,CASSLAGVTAGRFNEKLFF
NA,TRBV3-1/TRBV3-2,TRBJ1-3,NA,TGTGCCAGCAGCCTGATGGGCGAAGGTGGAAACACCATATATTTT,CASSLMGEGGNTIYF
NA,TRBV9,TRBJ2-5,once,TGTGCCAGCAGCGGCGGGGTCCAAGAGACCCAGTACTTC,CASSGGVQETQYF
TRBD2,TRBV5-1,TRBJ2-5,NA,TGCGCCAGCAGCCAGGGACTAGCGGGGGGAGAGACCCAGTACTTC,CASSQGLAGGETQYF
TRBD1,TRBV19,TRBJ2-7,NA,TGTGCCAGTAGGGGGGACAGGGGGCCCGGTGAGCAGTACTTC,CASRGDRGPGEQYF
NA,TRBV7-9,TRBJ1-1,NA,TGTGCCAGCAGCTTTCTCCAGGGTTCTGGCACTGAAGCTTTCTTT,CASSFLQGSGTEAFF
NA,TRBV2,TRBJ2-1,NA,TGTGCCAGCAGTGGAGGCAAGGAGCAGTTCTTC,CASSGGKEQFF
NA,TRBV9,TRBJ1-2,NA,TGTGCCAGCAGCCCCCCCTCCCCCCAGATGGGCTACACCTTC,CASSPPSPQMGYTF
NA,TRBV5-4,TRBJ2-3,NA,TGTGCCAGCAGCTTGGTCGTCGATAGGGGTACGCAGTATTTT,CASSLVVDRGTQYF